The clone carrying this T cell receptor beta chain was observed a handful of times. Its antigen remains unknown. A universal primer site and UMIs were added as TCR cDNA was made by 5'RACE template switching. TCRdb re-called the 5' RACE reads through MiXCR, storing one row per CDR3 protein. Of about 350,000 distinct CDR3 sequences in the sample, over 4% were seen once. These data originate in a study of T cells after yellow fever vaccination. For the study at large: In the case of low-cell-number fractions, SMART-Seq v4 Ultra Low Input was used for preparation.

V lost 4 bases, J lost 3 bases, and 6 bases lay in between. CDR3 length: 12 amino acids. Study-wide points: Subsequent booster samples again held most clones from primary vaccination (roughly 95% CD4, nearly 90% CD8). Clonotypes found in both CD4 and CD8 compartments made up a small share.

This sequence originates from a man aged 18 to 29 who received the YFV17D yellow fever vaccine. This sequence joins TRBV12-3 or TRBV12-4 and TRBJ1-1; D is ambiguous. Here the sequenced sample was PBMCs, taken 5 days after the yellow fever booster vaccination. In DNA, the CDR3 is TGTGCCAGCAGTTACAGCTACACTGAAGCTTTCTTT. Protein product: CASSYSYTEAFF.